This T cell receptor beta chain was captured by sequencing in a study of blood T cell repertoires in COVID-19. Overall study: The United States, Italy and Spain supplied acute and convalescent COVID-19 samples. The cDNA or gDNA used as material had been derived from T cells, B-cell-depleted T cells, or PBMCs.

This CDR3 region has 13 residues. Germline V gene data show CDR1 as SQVTM and CDR2 as ANQGSEA. Trimming left V 7 bases short and J 4 bases short, with 16 bases between. Data came from immunoSEQ multiplex PCR; TCRdb stores just in-frame clones and leaves some out. The repertoire holds around 240,000 clones, with more than 75% as singletons. Participants had their cohort set by participant-reported clinical history. Among Cohort 3 donors, those recovered had two negative PCRs, clearance, or symptom resolution. In this sample, this clone turned up once. The rearrangement joins TRBV29-1 to TRBJ1-2; D ambiguous. This TCR was sampled from a woman in her forties or fifties who had recovered from COVID-19. Sequenced: PBMCs or T cells enriched from blood (not recorded which). The CDR3 nucleotides read TGCAGCGCCCACGGTCTACCTACCTATGGCTACACCTTC. As protein: CSAHGLPTYGYTF. Full variable domain (outside the CDR3, taken from reference TRBV29-1 and TRBJ1-2): SAVISQKPSRDICQRGTSLTIQCQVDSQVTMMFWYRQQPGQSLTLIATANQGSEATYESGFVIDKFPISRPNLTFSTLTVSNMSPEDSSIYLCSAHGLPTYGYTFGSGTRLTVV.